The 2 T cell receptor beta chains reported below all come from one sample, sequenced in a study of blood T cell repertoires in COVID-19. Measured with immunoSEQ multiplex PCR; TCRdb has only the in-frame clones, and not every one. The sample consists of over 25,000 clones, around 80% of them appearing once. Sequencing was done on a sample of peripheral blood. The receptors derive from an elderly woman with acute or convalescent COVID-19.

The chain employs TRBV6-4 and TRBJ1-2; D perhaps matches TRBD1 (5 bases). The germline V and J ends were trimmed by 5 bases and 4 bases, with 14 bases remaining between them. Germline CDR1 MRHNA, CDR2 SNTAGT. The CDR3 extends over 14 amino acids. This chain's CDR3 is CASSPGGLIYGYTF. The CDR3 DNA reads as TGTGCCAGCAGTCCGGGGGGACTGATCTATGGCTACACCTTC.

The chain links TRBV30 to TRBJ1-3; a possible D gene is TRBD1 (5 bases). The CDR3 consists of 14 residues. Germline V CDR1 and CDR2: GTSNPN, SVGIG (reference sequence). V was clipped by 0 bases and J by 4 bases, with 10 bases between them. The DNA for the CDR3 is TGTGCCTGGAGTGTTCAGGGACTGGGAAACACCATATATTTT. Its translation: CAWSVQGLGNTIYF.